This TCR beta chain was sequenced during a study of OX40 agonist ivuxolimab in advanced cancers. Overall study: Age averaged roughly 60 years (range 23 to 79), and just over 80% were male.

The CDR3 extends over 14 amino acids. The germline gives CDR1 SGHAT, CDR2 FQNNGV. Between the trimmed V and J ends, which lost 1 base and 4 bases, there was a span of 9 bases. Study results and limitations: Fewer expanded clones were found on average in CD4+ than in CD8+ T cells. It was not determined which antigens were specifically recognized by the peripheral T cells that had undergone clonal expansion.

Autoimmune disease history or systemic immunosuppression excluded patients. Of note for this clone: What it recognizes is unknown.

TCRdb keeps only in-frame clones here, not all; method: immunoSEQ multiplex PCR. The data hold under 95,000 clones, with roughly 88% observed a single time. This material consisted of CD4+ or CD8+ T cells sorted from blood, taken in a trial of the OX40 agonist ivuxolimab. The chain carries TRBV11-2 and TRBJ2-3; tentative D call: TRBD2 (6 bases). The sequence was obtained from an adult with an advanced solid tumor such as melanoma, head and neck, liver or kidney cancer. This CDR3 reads CASSLVGGADTQYF. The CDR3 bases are TGTGCCAGCAGCTTAGTCGGGGGTGCAGATACGCAGTATTTT.